The next 15 T cell receptor beta chains were all read from a single sample in a study of blood T cell repertoires in COVID-19. This table comes from immunoSEQ multiplex PCR, and its TCRdb copy is limited to in-frame clones, with some not included. The repertoire has about 280,000 clones, roughly 90% of them found once; the top ten carry approximately 3%. Sequencing was done on a sample of PBMCs or T cells enriched from blood (not recorded which). These receptors came from a man between 35 and 55 years old who had been exposed to COVID-19.

This chain joins TRBV28 and TRBJ2-7; 9 nucleotides line up with TRBD1. Germline V gives CDR1 MDHEN, CDR2 SYDVKM. This CDR3 spans 14 amino acids. V shed 8 bases and J 5 bases; nucleotides not matched to a gene: 10. The CDR3: CASEPRDRVNEQYF. The CDR3 DNA follows: TGTGCCAGCGAACCTCGGGACAGGGTTAACGAGCAGTACTTC.

The chain links TRBV7-3 to TRBJ2-7, with D perhaps matching TRBD2 (5 bases). The CDR3 sequence is 14 residues long. Germline CDR1 is SGHTA and CDR2 is FQGTGA. V shed 5 bases and J shed 7 bases, with 18 bases lying between them. The CDR3 here is CASSPGRGNDEQYF. CDR3 nucleotide sequence: TGTGCCAGCAGCCCAGGACGGGGTAATGATGAGCAGTACTTC.

The rearrangement uses TRBV24-1 and TRBJ1-4, with D perhaps matching TRBD1 (5 bases). This CDR3 is built from 13 residues. CDR1 KGHDR and CDR2 SFDVKD come from the germline V gene. Trimming pared 5 bases from V and 8 bases from J, leaving 11 bases between. Written as DNA, the CDR3 is TGTGCCACCAGTGTCAGCTCAGGGGAAAAACTGTTTTTT. As protein: CATSVSSGEKLFF.

The chain employs TRBV10-1 and TRBJ2-5, with TRBD2 identical over 12 bases. This CDR3 is built from 19 residues. Trimming took 8 bases from V and 0 from J; bases not matched to a gene: 16. Germline CDR1 is WNHNN and CDR2 is SYGVQD (reference sequence). CDR3 DNA sequence: TGCGCCAGCCCGGGACGGAAAGGACTAGCGGGAAGACACCAAGAGACCCAGTACTTC. Translated, it gives CASPGRKGLAGRHQETQYF.

The gene calls are TRBV29-1 and TRBJ2-3; maybe TRBD2 (6 bases). This CDR3 region has 14 residues. Germline lookup yields CDR1 SQVTM and CDR2 ANQGSEA. Between the trimmed V and J ends, which lost 0 bases and 0 bases, there was a span of 7 bases. The CDR3 DNA reads as TGCAGCGTTGAAGAGGGGGGAAGCACAGATACGCAGTATTTT. Translated, it gives CSVEEGGSTDTQYF.

Comment on this clone: The same CDR3 also results from other DNA sequences found in this sample. The V call is TRBV5-1, the J call TRBJ2-5; D is unclear. CDR1 is SGHRS and CDR2 is YFSETQ in the germline V gene. The V end was cut by 0 bases, the J end by 3 bases, with 3 bases between. The CDR3 extends over 12 amino acids. The chain's CDR3 is CASSLGEETQYF. The CDR3 DNA reads TGCGCCAGCAGCTTGGGCGAAGAGACCCAGTACTTC.

In this sample, this clone turned up once. V usage is TRBV5-1 and J usage is TRBJ2-2; D is perhaps TRBD2 (5 bases). Trimming took off 2 bases at V and 4 bases at J, with 9 bases between the two ends. CDR3 length: 14 residues. Germline V lookup: CDR1 SGHRS, CDR2 YFSETQ. CDR3 residues: CASSFSRATGELFF. CDR3 nucleotides: TGCGCCAGCAGCTTTTCGCGGGCCACCGGGGAGCTGTTTTTT.

J is TRBJ2-1 and V is TRBV7-7, with TRBD2 matching over 7 bases. Trimming took 1 base from V and 4 from J; bases not matched to a gene: 4. In germline, CDR1 is SSHAT, CDR2 FNYEAQ (reference sequence). The CDR3 length is 15 residues. The CDR3 nucleotides are TGTGCCAGCAGCTTAGGGGGGGGTAGTTACAATGAGCAGTTCTTC. The encoded protein is CASSLGGGSYNEQFF. Based on the CDR3 plus reference TRBV7-7 and TRBJ2-1, the full variable domain is GAGVSQSPRYKVTKRGQDVTLRCDPISSHATLYWYQQALGQGPEFLTYFNYEAQPDKSGLPSDRFSAERPEGSISTLTIQRTEQRDSAMYRCASSLGGGSYNEQFFGPGTRLTVL.

This chain connects TRBV28 to TRBJ2-7; D ambiguous. This CDR3 contains 13 residues. CDR1 is MDHEN, CDR2 SYDVKM, per germline. Trimming cost V 7 bases and J 4 bases, with 14 bases left between them. Written as DNA, the CDR3 is TGTGCCAGCAAGACAACGGCCCCTTACGAGCAGTACTTC. Translation: CASKTTAPYEQYF.

This chain joins TRBV12-3 or TRBV12-4 and TRBJ2-2, with D unresolved. This CDR3 region has 12 residues. Trimming removed 3 bases from V and 3 bases from J, with 2 bases in between. The CDR3, as DNA: TGTGCCAGCAGTTTCGACACCGGGGAGCTGTTTTTT. Residues: CASSFDTGELFF.

The V gene is TRBV5-1, the J gene TRBJ2-6; 7 bases align to TRBD1. Germline CDR1 reads SGHRS; CDR2 reads YFSETQ. J was trimmed by 8 bases and V by 0 bases; bases with no gene match: 8. This CDR3 has 16 residues. The CDR3: CASSLGGQPRSNVLTF. The CDR3 coding sequence is TGCGCCAGCAGCTTGGGGGGACAGCCAAGGTCCAACGTCCTGACTTTC.

This chain uses TRBV6-6 with TRBJ1-5, with 12 bases that match TRBD1. CDR1 and CDR2 from the germline V gene are MNHNY and SVGAGI (reference sequence). V trimming: 6 bases; J trimming: 7 bases; junction bases outside the gene matches: 7. The CDR3 has 15 residues. Here the CDR3 reads CASSKGQGAGQPQHF. CDR3 bases: TGTGCCAGCAGCAAGGGACAGGGGGCTGGGCAGCCCCAGCATTTT.

The chain recombines TRBV5-1 with TRBJ2-1; 8 bases align to TRBD1. This CDR3 is 13 amino acids long. With 4 bases clipped from V and 8 bases from J, the junction kept 5 bases outside the gene matches. Germline lookup yields CDR1 SGHRS and CDR2 YFSETQ. CDR3 loop: CASSKGQGDEQFF. CDR3 nucleotide sequence: TGCGCCAGCAGCAAAGGACAGGGCGATGAGCAGTTCTTC.

The DNA of the CDR3 is TGTGCCAGCAGCGCACCAGGGGGTGTAGAGACCCAGTACTTC. It encodes CASSAPGGVETQYF. V is TRBV7-9 and J is TRBJ2-5; TRBD1 agrees at 7 bases. Trimming removed 5 bases from V and 4 bases from J; junction bases left unmatched: 7. In germline, CDR1 is SEHNR, CDR2 FQNEAQ (reference sequence). This CDR3 region has 14 residues.

The gene calls are TRBV10-3 and TRBJ1-2; possible D gene TRBD1, 6 bases. Looked up from germline, CDR1 is ENHRY and CDR2 is SYGVKD. CDR3 size: 14 residues. Trimming removed 0 bases from V and 3 bases from J, with 8 bases in between. CDR3 nucleotide sequence: TGTGCCATCAGTGAGTCGTACAGGGACTATGGCTACACCTTC. This gives the protein CAISESYRDYGYTF.